A single T cell receptor (beta chain) is shown here with its context. Time point noted: pre-sensitization, week 0. Documented treatment: therapeutic diphenylcyclopropenone sensitization with weekly scalp DPC. Donation of samples came from alopecia patients who were 18 to 70 years old and suitable for DPC. The data stem from a study of human T cells and chemical hapten exposure. MiXCR, applied by TCRdb to the RACE reads, yields one record per CDR3 protein. Among some 360,000 distinct CDR3 sequences listed, roughly 5% were seen once. Trimming took off 3 bases at V and 8 bases at J, with 11 bases between the two ends. The CDR3 contains 13 residues. Per germline, CDR1 DFQATT and CDR2 SNEGSKA (reference sequence).

The gene calls are TRBV20-1 and TRBJ1-6; D is undetermined. Material: whole blood, obtained in connection with sensitization to the hapten diphenylcyclopropenone (DPC). This TCR was recovered from a woman between 50 and 59 years old with alopecia areata. Some clones in this sample may be carry-over from other donors' samples. CDR3 bases: TGCAGTGCTAGTGGGGAAGCGGATTCACCCCTCCACTTT. Its translation is CSASGEADSPLHF.